This TCR beta chain was captured by sequencing in a study of blood T cell repertoires in COVID-19. On the study more broadly: In each case, the material was cDNA or gDNA derived from T cells, B-cell-depleted T cells, or PBMCs.

In the authors' workflow: From reference gene primer amplification, estimates of nucleated cell counts were derived. The method was immunoSEQ multiplex PCR; TCRdb's version includes in-frame clones alone and lacks a portion of them. V, J and clone size are taken as reported in that table, and D and trimming were inferred from the DNA itself. The data hold 110,000 or so clones, with 80% to 90% observed a single time. This CDR3 is built from 16 residues. In germline, CDR1 is SGHAT, CDR2 FQNNGV. V was pared by 5 bases and J by 0 bases, with 14 bases between. The sequenced sample consisted of peripheral blood. The chain joins TRBV11-2 to TRBJ2-1; D is undetermined. This TCR derives from a woman of 80 years or more with active or convalescent COVID-19. The CDR3 bases are TGTGCCAGCAGCCTACGTAGCTGGAGCTCCTACAATGAGCAGTTCTTC. Protein: CASSLRSWSSYNEQFF.